These 11 T cell receptor beta chains were all obtained from the same sample, sequenced in a study of cytomegalovirus exposure and HLA in healthy donors (TCRdb year 2017). The receptor library was made with the immunoSEQ multiplex PCR assay. TCRdb provides this immuneACCESS table in a form limited to in-frame rearrangements. Some clones are lacking; in checked studies, under half of them reflect an unresolved V gene, and why the rest are absent is not known. The sample table contains 330,000 or so clones; only one count was recorded for 86% of them. Around 0.8% of the sample lies in the top ten. Sequencing was performed on PBMCs. These receptors all come from a woman between 18 and 30 years old in good health and CMV-seronegative.

The chain links TRBV5-1 to TRBJ1-2, with D perhaps TRBD1 (5 bases). V shed 4 bases and J shed 8 bases, with 15 bases lying between them. The CDR3 is 13 amino acids. Germline values: CDR1 SGHRS, CDR2 YFSETQ. The CDR3 nucleotides are TGCGCCAGCAGCAAGGGTCCAGGGCAGGGCTACACCTTC. It specifies CASSKGPGQGYTF.

The rearrangement joins TRBV28 to TRBJ2-7; TRBD1 matches at 8 bases. CDR1 MDHEN and CDR2 SYDVKM come from the germline V gene. The length of the CDR3 is 15 residues. The V and J ends lost 7 bases and 7 bases, in that order; junction bases with no gene match: 15. This CDR3 reads CASINRGRGPSEQYF. Written as DNA, the CDR3 is TGTGCCAGCATCAACAGGGGCAGGGGGCCGAGTGAGCAGTACTTC.

This rearrangement joins TRBV10-3 to TRBJ1-1, with 8 nucleotides matching TRBD1. V gave up 3 bases and J gave up 6 bases; unmatched junction bases: 9. The CDR3 extends over 15 amino acids. Germline CDR1 and CDR2: ENHRY and SYGVKD. CDR3 protein: CAISDLGQGAPEAFF. The CDR3 DNA follows: TGTGCCATCAGTGATCTTGGGCAGGGGGCCCCTGAAGCTTTCTTT.

The chain has TRBV11-2 and TRBJ2-1, with D possibly TRBD2 on 6 matching bases. Trimming pared 4 bases from V and 5 bases from J, leaving 9 bases between. The CDR3 is 13 amino acids. Germline V gene sequence: CDR1 SGHAT, CDR2 FQNNGV. This CDR3 is CASSYPGDNEQFF. The CDR3 bases are TGTGCCAGCAGCTATCCGGGAGACAATGAGCAGTTCTTC.

V usage is TRBV10-1 and J usage is TRBJ1-2; no clear D. V lost 8 bases and J 7 bases, leaving 11 bases between the germline ends. This CDR3 has 11 amino acids. CDR1 is WNHNN and CDR2 is SYGVQD in the germline V gene (reference sequence). CDR3 amino acids: CASPCSSGYTF. The CDR3 bases are TGCGCCAGCCCATGCTCCAGTGGCTACACCTTC.

The chain employs TRBV5-6 and TRBJ2-4; 7 bases are shared with TRBD2. The CDR3 is 12 amino acids. V trimming: 9 bases; J trimming: 9 bases; junction bases outside the gene matches: 9. Germline V gene lookup returns CDR1 SGHDT and CDR2 YYEEEE. CDR3: CATAREGSIQYF. CDR3 bases: TGTGCCACCGCGAGGGAGGGGAGCATTCAGTACTTC. The full variable domain, rest sourced from reference TRBV5-6 and TRBJ2-4, is DAGVTQSPTHLIKTRGQQVTLRCSPKSGHDTVSWYQQALGQGPQFIFQYYEEEERQRGNFPDRFSGHQFPNYSSELNVNALLLGDSALYLCATAREGSIQYFGAGTRLSVL.

This clone has just a few counts. The J gene is TRBJ2-5, the V gene TRBV4-2; 9 bases fit TRBD2. CDR3 length equals 18 residues. Germline V gene lookup returns CDR1 LGHNA and CDR2 YNFKEQ. V dropped 0 bases and J dropped 7; count of bases not matched to a gene: 15. The CDR3 DNA follows: TGTGCCAGCAGCCAAGAACGGGCTAGCGGGATGCGAGTAGGGACCCAGTACTTC. It codes for CASSQERASGMRVGTQYF.

This chain uses TRBV27 with TRBJ1-2, with D perhaps TRBD1 (6 bases). Germline V CDR1 and CDR2: MNHEY, SMNVEV (reference sequence). The CDR3 runs to 13 residues. Trimming cost V 3 bases and J 3 bases, with 8 bases left between them. The CDR3 nucleotides are TGTGCCAGCAGTTTTTCAGGGGACTATGGCTACACCTTC. Translating gives CASSFSGDYGYTF.

The V call is TRBV6-5, the J call TRBJ2-7; the match to TRBD2 covers 7 bases. The trim removed 8 bases at V and 6 bases at J, leaving 10 bases unmatched. The V gene's germline CDR1 is MNHEY and CDR2 SVGAGI. The CDR3 has 13 amino acids. DNA for the CDR3: TGTGCCAGCCAATGGGGGGGAACGGTCGAGCAGTACTTC. Translated: CASQWGGTVEQYF.

This chain links TRBV7-2 with TRBJ2-1, with 7 bases matching TRBD2. J was trimmed by 6 bases and V by 4 bases; bases with no gene match: 6. The CDR3 contains 14 residues. CDR1 and CDR2 from the germline V gene are SGHTA and FQGNSA. CDR3 DNA: TGTGCCAGCAGCTCTAGGGACTACAGCAATGAGCAGTTCTTC. Amino acid sequence: CASSSRDYSNEQFF.

J is TRBJ2-1 and V is TRBV5-1; TRBD2 is a possible D gene (5 bases). V lost 7 bases and J lost 6, with 11 bases in between. Germline loops: CDR1 SGHRS, CDR2 YFSETQ. The CDR3 covers 12 residues. The CDR3 loop is CASALGSNEQFF. For the CDR3, the DNA is TGCGCCAGCGCCCTGGGGAGCAATGAGCAGTTCTTC.